This T cell receptor beta chain is from a study of technical replicates of blood from a few donors (TCRdb year 2017). Comment on this clone: Its antigen is still unknown. Base quality data are lacking; no much larger clone is found one base away.

Libraries were constructed by the immunoSEQ multiplex PCR assay. TCRdb took over this immuneACCESS table, retaining in-frame rearrangements with V and J assigned. Such tables are incomplete; in checked studies, under half of the missing clones stem from an unresolved V gene, and the remainder is unexplained. Here the sample has about 66,000 clones; 95% to 97% occur a single time. The ten biggest clones cover roughly 0.25% of the sample. V is trimmed back by 1 base and J by 6 bases, and the junction contains 15 bases that no gene match accounts for. CDR1 and CDR2 are drawn from the germline V gene (reference sequence): LNHNV, YYDKDF. The CDR3 numbers 19 residues from cysteine through phenylalanine. Only the CDR3 region is kept as DNA, spanning 57 bases read in frame from base 1.

The TCR was taken from a human donor in good health. The chain was built from TRBV15 and TRBJ2-2, with 9 bases in between that match TRBD1. Sequencing used T cells isolated from PBMCs. CDR3 reads: CATSRGLGQGSLGAGELFF. The bases are TGTGCCACCAGCAGAGGCTTAGGACAGGGGAGCCTCGGGGCCGGGGAGCTGTTTTTT.